These 5 T cell receptor beta chains came from one sample sequenced in a study of cytomegalovirus exposure and HLA in healthy donors. The PCR used 60 Vbeta and 13 Jbeta primers. Generated by immunoSEQ multiplex PCR, the TCRdb table keeps only in-frame clones and is missing some. The repertoire holds tens of thousands of clones, with roughly 78% as singletons. Specimen: PBMCs. The origin of the receptors is a male donor in good health and CMV-seropositive.

V gene TRBV7-9 combines with J gene TRBJ1-2; TRBD1 might be the D (6 bases). Germline loops: CDR1 SEHNR, CDR2 FQNEAQ (reference sequence). The CDR3 spans 15 residues. Trimming shortened V by 8 bases and J by 4 bases, and 20 bases separated the two germline ends. CDR3 protein: CASFGFIRGGYGYTF. CDR3 bases: TGTGCCAGCTTCGGATTTATCCGAGGGGGCTATGGCTACACCTTC.

This chain links TRBV5-6 with TRBJ1-2; D ambiguous. Looked up from germline, CDR1 is SGHDT and CDR2 is YYEEEE. This CDR3 spans 12 amino acids. The germline V and J ends were trimmed by 5 bases and 8 bases, with 13 bases remaining between them. The CDR3 DNA follows: TGTGCCAGCAGAATCAGGTCAGGAGGCTACACCTTC. It codes for CASRIRSGGYTF.

This clone was observed a handful of times. This chain joins TRBV25-1 and TRBJ2-7; the match to TRBD2 covers 8 bases. The CDR3 consists of 14 residues. V was clipped by 7 bases and J by 4 bases; unmatched bases: 9. Germline CDR1 reads MGHDK; CDR2 reads SYGVNS. CDR3 protein: CASTLSGSGYEQYF. Here the CDR3 DNA reads TGTGCCAGCACCCTGAGCGGGAGCGGGTACGAGCAGTACTTC.

The chain has TRBV5-6 and TRBJ2-7; D remains ambiguous. Per the germline V gene, CDR1 is SGHDT and CDR2 is YYEEEE. The CDR3 has 12 residues. Trimming took 3 bases from V and 4 from J, leaving 8 bases between them. The DNA of the CDR3 is TGTGCCAGCAGCTCGACAAATTACGAGCAGTACTTC. Translating gives CASSSTNYEQYF.

The V and J genes are TRBV15 and TRBJ1-3, with D maybe TRBD1 (6 bases). The CDR3 spans 18 residues. Germline V gene data show CDR1 as LNHNV and CDR2 as YYDKDF (reference sequence). V was cut by 0 bases and J by 0 bases, with 15 bases left in between. In DNA form, the CDR3 reads TGTGCCACCAGCAGAGATCTCCCAGGGGTCGACTCTGGAAACACCATATATTTT. It translates to CATSRDLPGVDSGNTIYF.